This record covers a single T cell receptor beta chain. This clone has a handful of counts. Its antigen is not yet known. There are no base qualities to consult, and no much larger clone falls within one base. Collaborating institutions collected whole blood in K2EDTA tubes following their own protocols. For TCRbeta analysis, collaborators shipped samples as frozen whole blood, isolated PBMCs, or DNA extracted from either of those sample types. TCRbeta CDR3 regions were amplified from genomic DNA using the immunoSEQ Assay, a bias-controlled multiplex PCR. The study's processing was this. The number of nucleated cells in each sample was estimated from the amplification of reference gene primers within the assay. To quantify the absolute abundance of each unique TCRbeta CDR3 rearrangement, sequence reads were collapsed and filtered. Productive Simpson clonality was computed per sample as the square root of Simpson's diversity index over productive rearrangements. Here the immuneACCESS table is served through TCRdb, limited to in-frame sequences with V and J called. Missing clones are a known gap in these copies; in checked studies unresolved V genes cover under half, and the rest lacks a known reason. Clone size and V and J calls were adopted from that table, with D and trimming inferred from the DNA. The sample records 25,000 to 35,000 clones, about 85% of which are singletons. In total, the top ten clones hold around 5.4% of the sample.

This sample was taken from a study of blood T cell repertoires in COVID-19 (dated by TCRdb to 2018 to 2021). Background for the entire study: Samples covering the acute and convalescent phases of COVID-19 were provided by collaborators in the United States, Italy and Spain. The prospective study material was composed of cDNA or gDNA derived from T cells, B-cell-depleted T cells, or PBMCs. Deeply sampled blood TCRbeta repertoires from subjects exposed to, actively infected with, or recovered from COVID-19 were included in the dataset. The repertoires were released in a freely available public database intended as a resource for research on the immune response to SARS-CoV-2. Samples were obtained from the ongoing ImmuneRACE study (first 160 participants) and from 950 to 1,500 subjects provided by 6 global collaborators. Sample metadata almost always included a de-identified subject ID, COVID-19 status, age in years and sex. Where available, HLA class I and class II types were obtained from metadata supplied by the sample provider rather than from assay-based typing.

Overall results and qualifications from the work: The quantity of clinical and demographic metadata differed by source and by participant and was supplied without curation.

The CDR3 has 16 amino acids, counting the end cysteine and phenylalanine. Left in the record is the CDR3 DNA by itself, 48 bases read in frame from the first base. Sequences LGHDT (CDR1) and YNNKEL (CDR2) are obtained from the germline V gene (reference sequence). V ends up 4 bases short and J 4 bases short, with an unmatched junction base count of 7. The TCR was taken from a man between 60 and 75 years old with active COVID-19. Rearrangement joined TRBV3-1 (or the pseudogene TRBV3-2) to TRBJ2-1; 10 bases in the junction line up with TRBD1. The sequencing input was peripheral blood. The CDR3 amino acid sequence is: CASSPSGTGAYNEQFF. In nucleotides, the sequence is TGTGCCAGCAGCCCCTCCGGGACAGGGGCTTACAATGAGCAGTTCTTC.